One sample yielded the 5 T cell receptor beta chains listed below, sequenced in a study of breast tumors, draining lymph nodes, adjacent tissues. TCRdb recomputed calls from the multiplex PCR reads with MiXCR, one row per CDR3 protein. The sample has about 21,000 distinct CDR3 sequences; under 75% are singletons. Sample: breast tumor tissue. The receptors derive from a female donor with breast cancer. Some clones in this sample may be carry-over from other donors' samples.

The rearrangement links TRBV7-9 to TRBJ2-7; 7 bases are a match to TRBD2. With 5 bases clipped from V and 5 bases from J, the junction kept 9 bases outside the gene matches. This CDR3 has 14 amino acids. CDR1 and CDR2 (germline): SEHNR, FQNEAQ (reference sequence). CDR3 DNA sequence: TGTGCCAGCAGCACCAATTCGGGAGGTAACGAGCAGTACTTC. It is translated as CASSTNSGGNEQYF.

This clonotype ranks as medium-sized. The CDR3 spells CASSMPRAPGNTIYF. The CDR3 DNA reads TGTGCCAGTAGTATGCCCCGGGCACCTGGAAACACCATATATTTT. The chain has TRBV19 and TRBJ1-3, with D hard to call. The CDR3 loop spans 15 amino acids. The germline V gene encodes CDR1 LNHDA and CDR2 SQIVND (reference sequence). Trimming left V 3 bases short and J 2 bases short, with 11 bases between.

Here the CDR3 DNA reads TGTGCCAGCAGCCAAGGGGGCGGGGAGGGGTTCTTC. The encoded protein is CASSQGGGEGFF. The chain links TRBV4-2 to TRBJ2-1, with TRBD2 matching 7 bases. CDR1 and CDR2 (germline): LGHNA, YNFKEQ. With 1 base clipped from V and 15 bases from J, the junction kept 6 bases outside the gene matches. The CDR3 extends over 12 amino acids.

This clonotype was counted at least ten times. A much larger clone sits a single nucleotide away, making a read error possible. The chain recombines TRBV11-3 with TRBJ2-1; D assignment may be TRBD1 or TRBD2 (6 bases each). Deletions cut 0 bases from V and 9 bases from J, with 15 bases between. Germline V gene sequence: CDR1 SGHNT, CDR2 YENEEA. The CDR3 is 15 amino acids. The CDR3 DNA follows: TGTGCCAGCAGCTTAGATTCGGGGGCTGGGGGTGAGCAGTTCTTC. This sequence encodes CASSLDSGAGGEQFF.

The V call is TRBV11-2, the J call TRBJ2-1; TRBD2 matches at 13 bases. J was trimmed by 6 bases and V by 5 bases; bases with no gene match: 10. This CDR3 contains 17 residues. CDR1 SGHAT and CDR2 FQNNGV come from the germline V gene. CDR3 DNA sequence: TGTGCCAGCAGCCCAACGGGACTAGCGGGACGAGTCAATGAGCAGTTCTTC. Amino acid sequence: CASSPTGLAGRVNEQFF.